This entry features one TCR beta chain sequence. The clone's antigen remains unknown. Base qualities were left out, and no much larger clone turns up one base away. Cut back by 7 bases and 1 base, the V and J ends lie 10 bases apart. The germline V gene (reference sequence) supplies CDR1 MNHNY and CDR2 SVGAGI. Measured from the cysteine to the phenylalanine, the CDR3 is 14 residues long. CDR3 DNA only is kept here, 42 bases in frame from base 1. The donors were healthy, HIV-negative adults with no recently reported acute infections or vaccinations. Every donor was a Caucasian adult residing in Nashville, Tennessee, USA. CD4+ T cells were enriched by magnetic negative selection; naive cells were then positively selected on CD45RA, and the negative fraction formed the memory subset. Blood was obtained by leukapheresis, after which PBMCs were separated by Ficoll-Histopaque density gradient centrifugation and cryopreserved in liquid nitrogen vapor phase. Analytical flow cytometry was used to check the purity and quantity of each magnetically sorted T cell population. Genomic DNA was isolated from every sorted fraction and measured by UV absorbance on a Nanodrop 2000c.

Using the deep immunoSEQ assay, TCR CDR3 regions were amplified from genomic DNA by multiplex PCR. Genomic DNA extracted from each cell subset was distributed evenly over all wells of several immunoSEQ 96-well plates, and each plate served as one replicate. For sorted subsets, 150 to 200 ng genomic DNA, equal to 25,000 to 35,000 T cell genomes, was loaded into each replicate PCR. Purified libraries were quantified with a Qubit 3.0 fluorometer, sized on a Bioanalyzer 2100, and re-quantified with the KAPA Library Quantification kit. Every immunoSEQ 96-well plate was sequenced on a separate single-read 150-cycle Illumina NextSeq 550 flow cell. Processing in the source paper ran as follows. The immunoSEQ output contained only junctional sequences without quality scores, so filtering could not match that applied to full-length reads. Sequences were annotated with PyIR, a Python wrapper for IgBLAST v1.9, using IMGT germline references to assign V/J genes and CDR3. Any read was removed if the V/J assignment was weak (E-value above 1e-6), the CDR3 was missing, or the read contained stop codons, out-of-frame junctions, or ambiguous translated residues. A V3J clonotype was defined by an identical inferred V gene, J gene, and CDR3 amino acid sequence. To compute the percentage overlap between repertoires, the number of shared unique clonotypes was divided by the size of the smaller repertoire. RTK rarefaction, the Chao1 estimator, and Recon v2.1 estimates of unobserved clonotypes were used to assess repertoire richness. Generation probabilities for all TCRbeta clonotypes obtained by the gDNA method from a handful of donors were computed using OLGA. As stored in TCRdb, this immuneACCESS dataset retains in-frame rearrangements with V and J assigned. A fraction of the clones does not appear; measured against another copy, unresolved V genes explain less than half of the discrepancy, and the remainder lacks a known reason. V, J and clone size derive from that table, while D and trimming were established from the DNA sequence. The sample table contains roughly 2.4 million clones; only one count was recorded for around 95% of them. The top ten clones comprise over 0.1% of the sample.

The sample is drawn from a study of shared clonotypes between healthy human individuals (TCRdb year 2020). In the study overall: A couple of women and a few men aged 18 to 49 years were included in the cohort. To estimate repertoire size and how much clonotypes are shared between individuals, the study performed deep sequencing of blood TCR repertoires from five healthy adults. Per donor, leukapheresis produced somewhere between about 0.9 and 10 billion PBMCs. Different laboratories and diverse techniques were used to prepare libraries and sequence TCR repertoires, to increase sequencing depth and limit assay-specific biases. For each donor, CD4 naive and CD4 memory were each given three plates, CD8 naive was given two plates, and CD8 memory was given one plate.

Study-wide conclusions, independent of this receptor: Based on pairwise subsampling, the degree of clonotype sharing among donors was expected to be affected by sequencing depth. About 5% of naive CD4, 3.5% of naive CD8, around 2.3% of memory CD4, and 0.35% to 0.4% of memory CD8 clonotypes were shared across a few donors. Sampling was restricted to blood, and TCR repertoires in tissue are likely to differ from TCR repertoires in blood. Clonotypes shared by all four sorted-subset donors showed higher generation probabilities than non-shared clonotypes. Larger estimated clonotype richness was generally found for naive subsets than for memory subsets. Incomplete sequencing was indicated by rarefaction of sorted-subset datasets, despite the large sequencing depth. Because the study included only a small number of donors, the genetic and exposure-history diversity represented was limited.

Material for sequencing was naive CD4+ T cells sorted from blood. The sample's cell subset or site, from its label and the paper: CD45RA+ positively selected. The rearrangement combines TRBV6-6 with TRBJ2-2; the D gene is not confidently resolved. This receptor was taken from a man between 18 and 35 years old in good health. The sequenced DNA is TGTGCCAGCACCATTACTGTGAACACCGGGGAGCTGTTTTTT. Translated, it reads CASTITVNTGELFF.